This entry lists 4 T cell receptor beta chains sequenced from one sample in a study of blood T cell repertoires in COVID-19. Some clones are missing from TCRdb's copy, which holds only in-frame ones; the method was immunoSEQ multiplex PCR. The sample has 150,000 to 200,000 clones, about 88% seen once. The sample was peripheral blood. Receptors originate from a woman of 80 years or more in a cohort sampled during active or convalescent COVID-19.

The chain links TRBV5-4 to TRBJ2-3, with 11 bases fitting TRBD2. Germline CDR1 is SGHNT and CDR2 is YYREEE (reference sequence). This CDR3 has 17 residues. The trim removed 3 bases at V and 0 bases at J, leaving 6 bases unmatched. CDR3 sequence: CASSYTSGSASTDTQYF. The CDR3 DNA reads TGTGCCAGCAGCTACACTAGCGGGAGTGCTAGCACAGATACGCAGTATTTT.

CDR3: CASSPLLRGDTQYF. DNA of the CDR3: TGTGCCAGCTCACCACTTTTAAGGGGGGATACGCAGTATTTT. V is TRBV18 and J is TRBJ2-3, with D possibly being TRBD1 (6 bases). V was clipped by 1 base and J by 6 bases, with 11 bases between them. This CDR3 is built from 14 residues. CDR1 is KGHSH and CDR2 is LQKENI in the germline V gene.

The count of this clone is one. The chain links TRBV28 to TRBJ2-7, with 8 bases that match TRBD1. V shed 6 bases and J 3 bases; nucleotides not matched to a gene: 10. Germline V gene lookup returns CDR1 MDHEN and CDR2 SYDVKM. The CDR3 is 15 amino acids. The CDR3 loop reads CASSTASGTGYEQYF. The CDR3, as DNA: TGTGCCAGCAGCACCGCTTCCGGGACAGGCTACGAGCAGTACTTC.

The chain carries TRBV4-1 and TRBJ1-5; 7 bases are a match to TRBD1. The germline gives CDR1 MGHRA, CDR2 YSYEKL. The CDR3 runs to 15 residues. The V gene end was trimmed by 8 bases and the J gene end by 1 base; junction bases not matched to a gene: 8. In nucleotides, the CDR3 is TGCGCCAGCCAACCAGGGGGGAGAAGCAATCAGCCCCAGCATTTT. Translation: CASQPGGRSNQPQHF.